These 22 T cell receptor beta chains originate from one sample sequenced in a study of early T cells in non-severe SARS-CoV-2 infection. TCRdb reanalysed the 5' RACE reads using MiXCR and keeps one entry per CDR3 protein. The sample records roughly 55,000 distinct CDR3 sequences, 11% being singletons. Sequenced: whole blood. Source of these receptors: an adult who was a healthcare worker with PCR-confirmed SARS-CoV-2 infection or an uninfected control (not recorded which).

This clonotype was picked up many times. The chain links TRBV29-1 to TRBJ2-3, with a possible D match to TRBD2 (6 bases). V was clipped by 7 bases and J by 1 base, with 18 bases between them. This CDR3 contains 15 residues. Germline V CDR1 and CDR2: SQVTM, ANQGSEA. This CDR3 is CSASFGASGTDTQYF. CDR3 nucleotides: TGCAGCGCATCGTTCGGGGCTAGCGGCACAGATACGCAGTATTTT.

This clonotype was picked up many times. The chain links TRBV12-3 or TRBV12-4 to TRBJ1-5; 8 bases are a match to TRBD1. This CDR3 contains 14 residues. The V and J ends lost 5 bases and 10 bases, in that order; junction bases with no gene match: 10. CDR3 in amino acids: CASSGQGELLPQHF. As DNA, the CDR3 is TGTGCCAGCAGTGGACAGGGAGAATTACTACCCCAGCATTTT.

This clonotype was detected many times. This sequence joins TRBV20-1 and TRBJ2-3, with D possibly TRBD2 on 6 matching bases. Trimming removed 1 base from V and 5 bases from J, with 13 bases in between. There are 14 residues in the CDR3. From germline, CDR1 is DFQATT and CDR2 SNEGSKA (reference sequence). Written as DNA, the CDR3 is TGCAGTGCTAGAGTCGCTAGCGTCAGAGATACGCAGTATTTT. It yields the protein CSARVASVRDTQYF.

This clonotype was found many times. V gene TRBV7-8 combines with J gene TRBJ2-5; the D is unclear. V lost 2 bases and J 1 base, leaving 8 bases between the germline ends. Germline-derived CDR1 and CDR2 are SGHVS and FQNEAQ. This CDR3 is 14 amino acids long. The CDR3 loop reads CASSLLWLQETQYF. CDR3 coding DNA: TGTGCCAGCAGCTTATTATGGCTCCAAGAGACCCAGTACTTC.

The rearrangement joins TRBV3-1 to TRBJ1-5; D is unclear. Trimming pared 0 bases from V and 7 bases from J, leaving 4 bases between. Germline V gene data show CDR1 as LGHDT and CDR2 as YNNKEL (reference sequence). The CDR3 runs to 12 residues. The CDR3 is CASSQEVQPQHF. CDR3 coding DNA: TGTGCCAGCAGCCAAGAGGTACAGCCCCAGCATTTT.

In its sample, this clonotype was seen a few times. The chain recombines TRBV20-1 with TRBJ2-5, with TRBD1 identical over 12 bases. Losses at the gene ends were 6 bases for V and 4 bases for J; bases not matched to a gene: 3. Germline V gene lookup returns CDR1 DFQATT and CDR2 SNEGSKA (reference sequence). CDR3 length equals 13 residues. CDR3: CSARDRGRETQYF. The CDR3 nucleotides read TGCAGTGCCCGGGACAGGGGGCGAGAGACCCAGTACTTC.

This clonotype was counted a single time. This chain links TRBV13 with TRBJ2-7; D is ambiguous. The CDR3 length is 15 residues. The V gene lost 3 bases and the J gene lost 0 bases, with 12 bases spanning the gap. Germline V lookup: CDR1 PRHDT, CDR2 FYEKMQ (reference sequence). The CDR3 spells CASSFYTENSYEQYF. The CDR3 DNA reads TGTGCCAGCAGCTTCTACACCGAGAACTCCTACGAGCAGTACTTC. The variable domain in full, completed from reference TRBV13 and TRBJ2-7, reads AAGVIQSPRHLIKEKRETATLKCYPIPRHDTVYWYQQGPGQDPQFLISFYEKMQSDKGSIPDRFSAQQFSDYHSELNMSSLELGDSALYFCASSFYTENSYEQYFGPGTRLTVT.

J is TRBJ1-2 and V is TRBV28; D gene uncertain. The CDR3 length is 16 residues. The germline gives CDR1 MDHEN, CDR2 SYDVKM. Trimming pared 5 bases from V and 3 bases from J, leaving 19 bases between. CDR3 region: CASSPPVRAMYYGYTF. The CDR3 DNA sequence: TGTGCCAGCAGTCCCCCGGTCCGGGCAATGTACTATGGCTACACCTTC.

Only one count was recorded for this clonotype. This chain joins TRBV10-1 and TRBJ2-1, with D perhaps TRBD1 (6 bases). CDR1 WNHNN and CDR2 SYGVQD come from the germline V gene (reference sequence). The CDR3 covers 13 residues. Trimming took off 6 bases at V and 8 bases at J, with 14 bases between the two ends. CDR3 sequence: CASSPGTTDEQFF. For the CDR3, the DNA is TGCGCCAGCAGCCCCGGGACAACGGATGAGCAGTTCTTC.

In this sample, this clonotype turned up a few times. V is TRBV15 and J is TRBJ1-1; maybe TRBD1 (5 bases). V was pared by 0 bases and J by 3 bases, with 17 bases between. This CDR3 contains 17 residues. CDR1 is LNHNV, CDR2 YYDKDF, per germline (reference sequence). The DNA for the CDR3 is TGTGCCACCAGCAGAGATCAAGGGTTCAGGGAAGACACTGAAGCTTTCTTT. Its translation: CATSRDQGFREDTEAFF.

About this clonotype: One end of the junction is discordant with germline, which a read error may explain. The rearrangement uses TRBV7-8 and TRBJ1-2, with D perhaps TRBD1 (6 bases). The CDR3 is 15 amino acids. Germline loops: CDR1 SGHVS, CDR2 FQNEAQ. In nucleotides, the CDR3 is TGTGCCAGCAGCCCTCGACAGGAAACCGGCTATGGCTGCACCTTC. Translated, it gives CASSPRQETGYGCTF.

This clonotype was seen many times. The rearrangement links TRBV7-2 to TRBJ2-7; 13 bases line up with TRBD2. The CDR3 has 15 amino acids. J was trimmed by 7 bases and V by 3 bases; bases with no gene match: 6. Germline CDR1 and CDR2: SGHTA and FQGNSA. CDR3 amino acids: CASSFTSGRAGEQYF. The CDR3 DNA is TGTGCCAGCAGCTTCACTAGCGGGAGGGCCGGGGAGCAGTACTTC.

The rearrangement joins TRBV29-1 to TRBJ2-3; 9 nucleotides align to TRBD2. In germline, CDR1 is SQVTM, CDR2 ANQGSEA. This CDR3 has 13 amino acids. Germline trimming cut 5 bases from V and 3 bases from J; bases unmatched to any gene: 3. This CDR3 reads CSVPAGGTDTQYF. CDR3 in DNA: TGCAGCGTTCCAGCGGGGGGTACAGATACGCAGTATTTT.

Ten or more counts support this clonotype. The V and J genes are TRBV2 and TRBJ2-5; D unclear. Trimming took off 7 bases at V and 2 bases at J, with 17 bases between the two ends. The germline CDR1 and CDR2 sequences are SNHLY and FYNNEI. The CDR3 is made up of 15 amino acids. The CDR3 loop reads CASTVLTGRQETQYF. Here the CDR3 DNA reads TGTGCCAGCACCGTTTTGACTGGAAGGCAAGAGACCCAGTACTTC.

V is TRBV7-9 and J is TRBJ2-7; D is unresolved. The CDR3 is 14 amino acids. The germline CDR1 and CDR2 sequences are SEHNR and FQNEAQ (reference sequence). Deletions cut 2 bases from V and 9 bases from J, with 17 bases between. In nucleotides, the CDR3 is TGTGCCAGCAGCTTACATGACCCCCGATTGGGGCAGTACTTC. Amino acids: CASSLHDPRLGQYF.

This clonotype showed up many times. The CDR3 protein is CASSEGQWYFSDTEAFF. CDR3 in DNA: TGTGCCAGCAGTGAAGGGCAGTGGTACTTCAGCGACACTGAAGCTTTCTTT. The chain links TRBV2 to TRBJ1-1; D ambiguous. The CDR3 is 17 amino acids. Germline V gene lookup returns CDR1 SNHLY and CDR2 FYNNEI. The V end was cut by 1 base, the J end by 3 bases, with 18 bases between.

This clonotype was picked up many times. V usage is TRBV6-4 and J usage is TRBJ2-1; D is uncertain. The CDR3 has 14 residues. The V gene's germline CDR1 is MRHNA and CDR2 SNTAGT. V dropped 0 bases and J dropped 3 bases, with 6 bases sitting between them. In nucleotides, the CDR3 is TGTGCCAGCAGTGACTCAGAGCTCTACAATGAGCAGTTCTTC. Its protein is CASSDSELYNEQFF.

At least ten counts were recorded for this clonotype. The chain links TRBV27 to TRBJ1-1, with D possibly being TRBD1 (6 bases). Trimming took off 6 bases at V and 7 bases at J, with 12 bases between the two ends. The CDR3 has 12 residues. The germline gives CDR1 MNHEY, CDR2 SMNVEV (reference sequence). The CDR3 loop reads CASRTQGIEAFF. CDR3 in DNA: TGTGCCAGCAGGACACAGGGAATTGAAGCTTTCTTT.

This clonotype was found a few times. J is TRBJ2-2 and V is TRBV6-1; weak D call: TRBD1 (6 bases). Per germline, CDR1 MNHNS and CDR2 SASEGT. This CDR3 spans 15 amino acids. Trimming pared 2 bases from V and 9 bases from J, leaving 16 bases between. The chain's CDR3 is CASSERTDSRWELFF. For the CDR3, the DNA is TGTGCCAGCAGTGAAAGGACAGATTCCCGCTGGGAGCTGTTTTTT.

In this sample, this clonotype turned up a few times. The chain recombines TRBV14 with TRBJ2-3; D tentatively fits TRBD1 or TRBD2 (5 bases each). The CDR3 consists of 14 residues. The V and J ends lost 3 bases and 2 bases respectively, with 9 bases between them. Germline V gene data show CDR1 as SGHDN and CDR2 as FVKESK. The CDR3 DNA follows: TGTGCCAGCAGCCAGGGGACGTACACAGATACGCAGTATTTT. Translated: CASSQGTYTDTQYF. The full variable domain, completed using reference TRBV14 and TRBJ2-3, is EAGVTQFPSHSVIEKGQTVTLRCDPISGHDNLYWYRRVMGKEIKFLLHFVKESKQDESGMPNNRFLAERTGGTYSTLKVQPAELEDSGVYFCASSQGTYTDTQYFGPGTRLTVL.

There are many counts of this clonotype. The chain couples TRBV21-1 to TRBJ1-1; TRBD1 is taken as the D call from the table, unchecked against the DNA. TRBV21-1 is an annotated pseudogene. This CDR3 has 14 amino acids. CDR3 nucleotides: TGTGCCAGCAGCACCCTGGACAGGAACACTGAAGCTTTCTTT. Translating gives CASSTLDRNTEAFF.

The rearrangement links TRBV28 to TRBJ1-4; the match to TRBD1 covers 10 bases. V shed 3 bases and J 5 bases; nucleotides not matched to a gene: 3. Germline lookup yields CDR1 MDHEN and CDR2 SYDVKM. CDR3 length: 15 amino acids. The CDR3 sequence is CASSLTGGGNEKLFF. Written as DNA, the CDR3 is TGTGCCAGCAGTTTGACAGGGGGCGGGAATGAAAAACTGTTTTTT.